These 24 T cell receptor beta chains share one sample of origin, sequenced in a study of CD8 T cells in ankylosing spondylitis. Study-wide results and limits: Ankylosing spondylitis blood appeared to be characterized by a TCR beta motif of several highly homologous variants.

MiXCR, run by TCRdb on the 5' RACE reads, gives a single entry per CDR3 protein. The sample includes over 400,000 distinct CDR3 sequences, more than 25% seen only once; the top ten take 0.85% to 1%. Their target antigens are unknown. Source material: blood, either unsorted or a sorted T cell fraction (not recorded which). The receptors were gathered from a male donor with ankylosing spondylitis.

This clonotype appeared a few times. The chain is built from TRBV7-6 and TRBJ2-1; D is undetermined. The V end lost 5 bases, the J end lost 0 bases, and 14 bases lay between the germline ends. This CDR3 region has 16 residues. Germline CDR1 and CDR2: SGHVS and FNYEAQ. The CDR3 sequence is CASSPRAQSSYNEQFF. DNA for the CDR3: TGTGCCAGCAGCCCCCGGGCACAGAGCTCCTACAATGAGCAGTTCTTC. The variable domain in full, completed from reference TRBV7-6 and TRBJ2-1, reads GAGVSQSPRYKVTKRGQDVALRCDPISGHVSLYWYRQALGQGPEFLTYFNYEAQQDKSGLPNDRFSAERPEGSISTLTIQRTEQRDSAMYRCASSPRAQSSYNEQFFGPGTRLTVL.

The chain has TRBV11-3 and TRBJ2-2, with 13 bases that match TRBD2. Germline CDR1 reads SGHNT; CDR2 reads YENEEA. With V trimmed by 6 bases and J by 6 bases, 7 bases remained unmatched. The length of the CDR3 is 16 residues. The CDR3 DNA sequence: TGTGCCAGCAGTCTCGGACTAGCGGGAGACCCCGGGGAGCTGTTTTTT. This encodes CASSLGLAGDPGELFF.

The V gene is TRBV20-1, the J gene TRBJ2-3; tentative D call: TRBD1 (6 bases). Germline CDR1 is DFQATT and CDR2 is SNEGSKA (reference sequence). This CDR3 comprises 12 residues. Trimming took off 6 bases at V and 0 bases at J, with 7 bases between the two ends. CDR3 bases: TGCAGTGCAGGACAGAGCACAGATACGCAGTATTTT. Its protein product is CSAGQSTDTQYF.

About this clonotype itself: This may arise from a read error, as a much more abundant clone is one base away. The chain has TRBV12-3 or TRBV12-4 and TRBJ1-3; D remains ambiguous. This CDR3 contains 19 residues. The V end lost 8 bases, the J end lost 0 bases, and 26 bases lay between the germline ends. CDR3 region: CASWLGDLAFSFSGNTIYF. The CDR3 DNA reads TGTGCCAGCTGGCTCGGCGACCTAGCGTTTAGTTTCTCTGGAAACACCATATATTTT.

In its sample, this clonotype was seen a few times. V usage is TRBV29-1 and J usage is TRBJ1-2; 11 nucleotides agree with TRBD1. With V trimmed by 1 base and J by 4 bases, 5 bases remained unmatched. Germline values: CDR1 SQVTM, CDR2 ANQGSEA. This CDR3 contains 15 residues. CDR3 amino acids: CSVEGDRGAGYGYTF. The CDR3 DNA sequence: TGCAGCGTTGAAGGGGACAGGGGGGCAGGCTATGGCTACACCTTC. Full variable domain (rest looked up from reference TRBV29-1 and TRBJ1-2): SAVISQKPSRDICQRGTSLTIQCQVDSQVTMMFWYRQQPGQSLTLIATANQGSEATYESGFVIDKFPISRPNLTFSTLTVSNMSPEDSSIYLCSVEGDRGAGYGYTFGSGTRLTVV.

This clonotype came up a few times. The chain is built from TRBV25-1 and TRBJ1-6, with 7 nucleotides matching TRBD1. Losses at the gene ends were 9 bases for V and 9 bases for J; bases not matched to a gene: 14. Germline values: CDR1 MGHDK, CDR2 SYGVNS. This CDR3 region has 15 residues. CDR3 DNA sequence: TGTGCCAGTACGACAGGGAAAGGTCCAAGTTCACCCCTCCACTTT. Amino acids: CASTTGKGPSSPLHF.

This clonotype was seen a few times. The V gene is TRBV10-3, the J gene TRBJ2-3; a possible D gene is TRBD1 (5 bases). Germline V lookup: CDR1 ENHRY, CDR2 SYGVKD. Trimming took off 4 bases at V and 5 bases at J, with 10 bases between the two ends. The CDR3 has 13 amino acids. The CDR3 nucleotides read TGTGCCATCAGTGGGGGCAGGGAAGATACGCAGTATTTT. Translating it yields CAISGGREDTQYF.

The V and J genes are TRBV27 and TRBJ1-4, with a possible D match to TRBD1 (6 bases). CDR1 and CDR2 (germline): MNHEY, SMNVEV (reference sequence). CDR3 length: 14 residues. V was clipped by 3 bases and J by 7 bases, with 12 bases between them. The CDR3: CASSFDRGGEKLFF. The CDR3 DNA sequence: TGTGCCAGCAGTTTCGACAGAGGGGGTGAAAAACTGTTTTTT.

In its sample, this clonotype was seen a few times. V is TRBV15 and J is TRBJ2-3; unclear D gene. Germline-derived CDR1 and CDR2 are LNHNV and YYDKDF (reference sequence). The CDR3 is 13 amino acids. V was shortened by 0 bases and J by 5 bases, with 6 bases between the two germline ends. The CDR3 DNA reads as TGTGCCACCAGCAGAGATCTAGAAGATACGCAGTATTTT. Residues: CATSRDLEDTQYF. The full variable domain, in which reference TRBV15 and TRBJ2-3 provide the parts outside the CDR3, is DAMVIQNPRYQVTQFGKPVTLSCSQTLNHNVMYWYQQKSSQAPKLLFHYYDKDFNNEADTPDNFQSRRPNTSFCFLDIRSPGLGDTAMYLCATSRDLEDTQYFGPGTRLTVL.

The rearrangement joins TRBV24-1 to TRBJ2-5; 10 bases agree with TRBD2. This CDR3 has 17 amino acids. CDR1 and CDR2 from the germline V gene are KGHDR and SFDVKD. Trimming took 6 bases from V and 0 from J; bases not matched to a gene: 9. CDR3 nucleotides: TGTGCCACCAGTACTACTAGCGGGGCGTCGTACCAAGAGACCCAGTACTTC. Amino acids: CATSTTSGASYQETQYF.

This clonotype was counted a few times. CDR3 region: CATSDSYRVAQYF. The DNA of the CDR3 is TGTGCCACCAGTGACTCTTACAGGGTGGCGCAGTATTTT. The J gene is TRBJ2-3, the V gene TRBV24-1; D might be TRBD1 (6 bases). Germline V CDR1 and CDR2: KGHDR, SFDVKD. V lost 4 bases, J lost 10 bases, and 14 bases lay in between. The CDR3 runs to 13 residues.

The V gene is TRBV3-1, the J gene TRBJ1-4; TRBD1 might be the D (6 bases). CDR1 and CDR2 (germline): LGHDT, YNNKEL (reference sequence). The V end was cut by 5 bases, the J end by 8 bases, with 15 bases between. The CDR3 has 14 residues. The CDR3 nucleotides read TGTGCCAGCAGCGAACTCAAGGGGGGGGAAAAACTGTTTTTT. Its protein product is CASSELKGGEKLFF.

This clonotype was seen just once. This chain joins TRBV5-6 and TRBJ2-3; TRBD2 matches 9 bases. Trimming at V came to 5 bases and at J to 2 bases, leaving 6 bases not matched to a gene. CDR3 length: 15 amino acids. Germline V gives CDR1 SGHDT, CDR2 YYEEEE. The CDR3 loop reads CASRPSGRSTDTQYF. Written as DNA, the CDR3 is TGTGCCAGCAGACCCAGCGGGAGGTCCACAGATACGCAGTATTTT.

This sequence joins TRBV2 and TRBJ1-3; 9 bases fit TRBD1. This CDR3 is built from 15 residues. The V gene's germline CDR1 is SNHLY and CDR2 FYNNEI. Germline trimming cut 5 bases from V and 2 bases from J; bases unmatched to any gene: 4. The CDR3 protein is CASSKRTGAGNTIYF. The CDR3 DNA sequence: TGTGCCAGCAGTAAAAGGACAGGGGCTGGAAACACCATATATTTT.

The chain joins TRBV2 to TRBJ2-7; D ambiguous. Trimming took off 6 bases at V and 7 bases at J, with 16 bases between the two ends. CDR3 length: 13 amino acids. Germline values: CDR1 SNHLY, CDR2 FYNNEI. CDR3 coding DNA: TGTGCCAGCAGGCCTGAAGGAGCGAATGAGCAGTACGTC. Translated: CASRPEGANEQYV.

This CDR3 reads CASSVTSGEYNEQFF. The CDR3 nucleotides are TGTGCCAGCAGCGTAACTAGCGGAGAGTACAATGAGCAGTTCTTC. The chain combines TRBV9 with TRBJ2-1; 8 bases map to TRBD2. V lost 1 base and J lost 4; bases outside the gene matches: 4. CDR3 size: 15 residues. Germline CDR1 reads SGDLS; CDR2 reads YYNGEE.

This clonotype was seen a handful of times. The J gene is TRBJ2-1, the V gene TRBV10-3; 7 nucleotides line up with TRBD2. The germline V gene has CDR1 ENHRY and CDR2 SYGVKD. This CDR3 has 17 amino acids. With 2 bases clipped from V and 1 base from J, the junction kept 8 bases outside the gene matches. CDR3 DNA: TGTGCCATCAGTGAGATCTCTAGCGGAGTATCCTACAATGAGCAGTTCTTC. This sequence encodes CAISEISSGVSYNEQFF.

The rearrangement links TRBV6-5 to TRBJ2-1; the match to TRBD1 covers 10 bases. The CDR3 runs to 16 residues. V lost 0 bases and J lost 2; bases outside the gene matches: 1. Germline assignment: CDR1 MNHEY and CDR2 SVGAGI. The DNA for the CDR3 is TGTGCCAGCAGTTACTCAGACAGGGGGCCCTACAATGAGCAGTTCTTC. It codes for CASSYSDRGPYNEQFF.

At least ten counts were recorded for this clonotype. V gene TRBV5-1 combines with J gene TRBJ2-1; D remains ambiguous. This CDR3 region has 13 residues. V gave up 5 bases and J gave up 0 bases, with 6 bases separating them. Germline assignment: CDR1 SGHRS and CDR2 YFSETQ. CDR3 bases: TGCGCCAGCAGGGGTAGCTCCTACAATGAGCAGTTCTTC. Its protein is CASRGSSYNEQFF.

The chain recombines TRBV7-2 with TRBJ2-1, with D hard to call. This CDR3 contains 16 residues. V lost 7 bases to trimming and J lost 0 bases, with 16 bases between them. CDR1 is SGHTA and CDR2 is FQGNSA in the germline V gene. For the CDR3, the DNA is TGTGCCAGCACCCTACAAGGTGCGAGCTCCTACAATGAGCAGTTCTTC. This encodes CASTLQGASSYNEQFF.

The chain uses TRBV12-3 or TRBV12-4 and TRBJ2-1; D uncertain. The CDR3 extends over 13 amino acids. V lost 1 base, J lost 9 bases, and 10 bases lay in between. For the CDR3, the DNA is TGTGCCAGCAGTTTAGGGTCGGGCACTGAGCAGTTCTTC. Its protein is CASSLGSGTEQFF.

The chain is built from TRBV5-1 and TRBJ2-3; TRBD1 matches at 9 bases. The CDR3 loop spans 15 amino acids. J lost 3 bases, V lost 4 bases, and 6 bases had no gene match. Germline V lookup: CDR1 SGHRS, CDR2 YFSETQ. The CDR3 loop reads CASSITGTGTDTQYF. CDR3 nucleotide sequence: TGCGCCAGCAGCATCACTGGGACAGGGACAGATACGCAGTATTTT.

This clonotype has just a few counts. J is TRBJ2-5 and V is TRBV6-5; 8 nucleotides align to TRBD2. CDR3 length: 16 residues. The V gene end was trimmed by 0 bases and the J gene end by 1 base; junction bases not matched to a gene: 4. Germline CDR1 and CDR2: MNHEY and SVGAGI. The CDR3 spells CASSYSTAGGQETQYF. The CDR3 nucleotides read TGTGCCAGCAGTTACTCGACTGCGGGGGGCCAAGAGACCCAGTACTTC.

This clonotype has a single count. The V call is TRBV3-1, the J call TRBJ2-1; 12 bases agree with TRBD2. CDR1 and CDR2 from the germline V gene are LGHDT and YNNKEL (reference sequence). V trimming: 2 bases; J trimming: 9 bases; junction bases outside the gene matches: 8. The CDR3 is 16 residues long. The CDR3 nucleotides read TGTGCCAGCAGCCAATCCGCTAGCGGGAGGGTTGGTGAGCAGTTCTTC. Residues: CASSQSASGRVGEQFF.